The 20 T cell receptor beta chains below come from one sample, sequenced in a study of shared clonotypes between healthy human individuals. TCRdb keeps only in-frame clones here, not all; method: immunoSEQ multiplex PCR. The sample lists hundreds of thousands of clones, 85% to 95% occurring once. Naive CD8 populations comprised CD45RO-negative cells positively selected for CCR7, excluding terminally differentiated effector memory CD45RA+ cells. Sequencing used naive CD8+ T cells sorted from blood. These receptors were collected from a young man in good health.

The gene calls are TRBV14 and TRBJ2-5; D unresolved. V lost 0 bases, J lost 5 bases, and 10 bases lay in between. The CDR3 length is 14 residues. CDR1 and CDR2 (germline): SGHDN, FVKESK. The CDR3 reads CASSQDVLWETQYF. The CDR3 nucleotides are TGTGCCAGCAGCCAAGATGTACTCTGGGAGACCCAGTACTTC.

This chain uses TRBV29-1 with TRBJ2-2; 12 bases are a match to TRBD2. Germline-derived CDR1 and CDR2 are SQVTM and ANQGSEA. The CDR3 is 14 residues long. The V segment lost 6 bases and the J segment 5 bases; nucleotides outside the gene matches: 4. The CDR3 DNA follows: TGCAGCGTGAGGGGGACTAGCGGGACCGGGGAGCTGTTTTTT. Translating gives CSVRGTSGTGELFF.

V usage is TRBV4-1 and J usage is TRBJ2-1; 8 nucleotides align to TRBD2. Germline V gene data show CDR1 as MGHRA and CDR2 as YSYEKL. V gave up 0 bases and J gave up 3 bases; unmatched junction bases: 1. The CDR3 consists of 15 residues. CDR3 nucleotide sequence: TGCGCCAGCAGCCAAGAACTAGCGGACTACAATGAGCAGTTCTTC. As protein: CASSQELADYNEQFF.

This clone occurred a few times. The rearrangement uses TRBV2 and TRBJ1-5; D perhaps matches TRBD1 (5 bases). The V end was cut by 0 bases, the J end by 5 bases, with 8 bases between. There are 14 residues in the CDR3. Germline V gene sequence: CDR1 SNHLY, CDR2 FYNNEI. Here the CDR3 DNA reads TGTGCCAGCAGTGAAGCGCAAGGGGATCAGCCCCAGCATTTT. Encoded protein: CASSEAQGDQPQHF.

J is TRBJ2-7 and V is TRBV29-1, with 9 bases matching TRBD2. The germline gives CDR1 SQVTM, CDR2 ANQGSEA. With 7 bases clipped from V and 5 bases from J, the junction kept 6 bases outside the gene matches. This CDR3 is built from 12 residues. In DNA, the CDR3 is TGCAGCGGTGGCGGGAGGGGAAACGAGCAGTACTTC. It encodes CSGGGRGNEQYF.

The sample holds many counts of this clone. The CDR3 DNA sequence: TGTGCCAGCAGCGTACCAATCGGCGGTGGGACAGGGACTAGCGGGAGGACAGATACGCAGTATTTT. Its translation is CASSVPIGGGTGTSGRTDTQYF. The chain joins TRBV9 to TRBJ2-3; TRBD2 agrees at 15 bases. The CDR3 is 22 amino acids. The ends lost 1 base at V and 3 bases at J; junction bases unmatched: 18. CDR1 and CDR2 from the germline V gene are SGDLS and YYNGEE.

The J gene is TRBJ2-1, the V gene TRBV15; D uncertain. The CDR3 totals 15 residues. The germline CDR1 and CDR2 sequences are LNHNV and YYDKDF (reference sequence). The germline V and J ends were trimmed by 1 base and 8 bases, with 15 bases remaining between them. The CDR3 region is CATSRASLEGDEQFF. CDR3 in DNA: TGTGCCACCAGCAGAGCGAGCCTGGAAGGAGATGAGCAGTTCTTC.

The chain employs TRBV7-6 and TRBJ2-3; D is ambiguous. The germline V gene encodes CDR1 SGHVS and CDR2 FNYEAQ. V dropped 2 bases and J dropped 6 bases, with 6 bases sitting between them. The CDR3 is 12 residues long. The CDR3: CASSLNYDTQYF. CDR3 nucleotide sequence: TGTGCCAGCAGCTTAAACTATGATACGCAGTATTTT.

This chain links TRBV27 with TRBJ2-5; either TRBD1 or TRBD2 may fit D (5 bases each). With 4 bases removed from V and 8 bases from J, the gap between germline ends came to 17 bases. This CDR3 contains 14 residues. The germline CDR1 and CDR2 sequences are MNHEY and SMNVEV (reference sequence). This chain's CDR3 is CASSSRDPRETQYF. In DNA, the CDR3 is TGTGCCAGCAGTTCCCGGGACCCCAGAGAAACCCAGTACTTC.

The chain links TRBV7-9 to TRBJ2-4, with TRBD1 as a possible D gene (5 bases). Germline values: CDR1 SEHNR, CDR2 FQNEAQ (reference sequence). The V end was cut by 5 bases, the J end by 13 bases, with 15 bases between. CDR3 size: 12 residues. The chain's CDR3 is CASSKGLVPQYF. CDR3 DNA sequence: TGTGCCAGCAGCAAGGGGCTCGTCCCACAGTACTTC.

A single count supports this clone. The chain carries TRBV12-5 and TRBJ2-1; 16 bases line up with TRBD2. The CDR3 is 16 residues long. Germline loops: CDR1 LGHNT, CDR2 FRNRAP. With V trimmed by 7 bases and J by 4 bases, 4 bases remained unmatched. Here the CDR3 DNA reads TGTGCTAGTGCCCCGGGACTAGCGGGAGGGTACAATGAGCAGTTCTTC. This translates into CASAPGLAGGYNEQFF.

On this clone: Other DNA variants within this sample encode the same CDR3. As DNA, the CDR3 is TGTGCCAGCAGCTTAGGGGGTACCGGGGAGCTGTTTTTT. Its translation: CASSLGGTGELFF. The genes are TRBV7-9 and TRBJ2-2; D is undetermined. V was clipped by 1 base and J by 5 bases, with 5 bases between them. The CDR3 totals 13 residues. Per the germline V gene, CDR1 is SEHNR and CDR2 is FQNEAQ (reference sequence).

V is TRBV27 and J is TRBJ2-7; TRBD1 might be the D (6 bases). The ends were cut back, 3 bases at V and 3 bases at J, with 12 bases in the middle. Germline lookup yields CDR1 MNHEY and CDR2 SMNVEV (reference sequence). This CDR3 has 14 residues. The CDR3: CASSLWQGSYEQYF. The DNA for the CDR3 is TGTGCCAGCAGTTTGTGGCAGGGGAGCTACGAGCAGTACTTC.

This chain joins TRBV11-2 and TRBJ1-1; possible D gene TRBD1, 6 bases. CDR3 size: 16 residues. CDR1 is SGHAT and CDR2 is FQNNGV in the germline V gene. V gave up 2 bases and J gave up 5 bases, with 18 bases separating them. The CDR3 protein is CASSLRRNQRGTEAFF. CDR3 nucleotide sequence: TGTGCCAGCAGCTTACGAAGGAATCAAAGGGGGACTGAAGCTTTCTTT. The entire variable domain, with the rest obtained from reference TRBV11-2 and TRBJ1-1, is as follows: EAGVAQSPRYKIIEKRQSVAFWCNPISGHATLYWYQQILGQGPKLLIQFQNNGVVDDSQLPKDRFSAERLKGVDSTLKIQPAKLEDSAVYLCASSLRRNQRGTEAFFGQGTRLTVV.

V is TRBV7-8 and J is TRBJ2-3, with 9 nucleotides matching TRBD1. The V gene end was trimmed by 2 bases and the J gene end by 0 bases; junction bases not matched to a gene: 18. This CDR3 has 21 amino acids. Germline CDR1 SGHVS, CDR2 FQNEAQ. CDR3 sequence reads: CASSLKRLSWDRDPSTDTQYF. Here the CDR3 DNA reads TGTGCCAGCAGCTTAAAGCGATTGTCGTGGGACAGGGACCCTAGCACAGATACGCAGTATTTT. Full variable domain (missing parts from reference TRBV7-8 and TRBJ2-3): GAGVSQSPRYKVAKRGQDVALRCDPISGHVSLFWYQQALGQGPEFLTYFQNEAQLDKSGLPSDRFFAERPEGSVSTLKIQRTQQEDSAVYLCASSLKRLSWDRDPSTDTQYFGPGTRLTVL.

J is TRBJ1-4 and V is TRBV11-2, with TRBD1 matching over 9 bases. Germline V gives CDR1 SGHAT, CDR2 FQNNGV. The CDR3 totals 19 residues. V trimming: 3 bases; J trimming: 0 bases; junction bases outside the gene matches: 11. The CDR3 DNA is TGTGCCAGCAGCTTTCTGACGGGACAGGGCCTTCCAACTAATGAAAAACTGTTTTTT. This gives the protein CASSFLTGQGLPTNEKLFF.

This clone was found a few times. The junction differs from germline at one of its ends, possibly a read error. CDR3 DNA sequence: TGTGCCAGCAGTGAAGCTAGGGACAGAGCCAAATTC. Protein product: CASSEARDRAKF. V is TRBV6-1 and J is TRBJ2-7, with 7 nucleotides matching TRBD1. Germline CDR1 is MNHNS and CDR2 is SASEGT. The CDR3 runs to 12 residues.

This clone was counted once. V usage is TRBV25-1 and J usage is TRBJ2-7; TRBD1 might be the D (5 bases). V lost 1 base and J lost 7, with 23 bases in between. This CDR3 is built from 17 residues. The germline CDR1 and CDR2 sequences are MGHDK and SYGVNS. CDR3 sequence (DNA): TGTGCCAGCAGTGAATTCGGAACAGTTAAAGCCCCAGGGGAGCAGTACTTC. It is translated as CASSEFGTVKAPGEQYF.

This clone has only one observation. CDR3 sequence: CASSGRAYANTGELFF. The CDR3 region has the DNA TGTGCCAGCAGCGGGCGGGCTTACGCGAACACCGGGGAGCTGTTTTTT. The chain joins TRBV7-9 to TRBJ2-2; possible D gene TRBD2, 5 bases. This CDR3 has 16 amino acids. Trimming left V 5 bases short and J 0 bases short, with 13 bases between. Germline CDR1 is SEHNR and CDR2 is FQNEAQ (reference sequence).

J is TRBJ1-1 and V is TRBV27; D unclear. Germline V CDR1 and CDR2: MNHEY, SMNVEV (reference sequence). The CDR3 has 13 residues. Trimming pared 3 bases from V and 3 bases from J, leaving 8 bases between. The CDR3 protein is CASSFGQHTEAFF. CDR3 coding DNA: TGTGCCAGCAGTTTCGGTCAGCACACTGAAGCTTTCTTT.